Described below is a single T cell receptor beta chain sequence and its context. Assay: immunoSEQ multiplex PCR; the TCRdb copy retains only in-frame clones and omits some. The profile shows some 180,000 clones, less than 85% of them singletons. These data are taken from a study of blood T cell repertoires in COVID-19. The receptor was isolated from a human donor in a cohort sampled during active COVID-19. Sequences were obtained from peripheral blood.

CDR3 loop: CASSLAGGGETQYF. DNA of the CDR3: TGTGCCAGCAGCCTAGCGGGGGGCGGGGAGACCCAGTACTTC. This rearrangement joins TRBV13 to TRBJ2-5; the match to TRBD2 covers 11 bases. This CDR3 is 14 amino acids long. Per germline, CDR1 PRHDT and CDR2 FYEKMQ (reference sequence). Trimming cost V 5 bases and J 5 bases; bases outside gene matches: 4.